This is a list of T cell receptor beta chains from one sample in a study of vaccination effects on CD4 cells after COVID-19. TCRdb keeps only in-frame clones here, not all; method: immunoSEQ multiplex PCR. The sample holds tens of thousands of clones, approximately 72% seen once. The antigens of these receptors remain unknown. The sample consisted of CD4+ T cells from PBMCs cultured with a peptide pool, taken before COVID-19 vaccination. These receptor sequences come from a human donor who had a prior SARS-CoV-2 infection. Both conserved end residues are part of each CDR3. Each record gives: D gene, J gene, clone size, V gene, CDR3 DNA, CDR3 protein. The D gene is left open where the match is weak. Size values are once, few and many counts, or a class for expanded clones, and some rows have none.

.	TRBJ2-1	.	TRBV7-8	TGTGCCAGCAGCAAAACTCGGACGGGGACCTACAATGAGCAGTTCTTC	CASSKTRTGTYNEQFF
.	TRBJ2-2	once	TRBV19	TGTGCCAGTAGTATTTTGGTCCCCGGTGACACCGGGGAGCTGTTTTTT	CASSILVPGDTGELFF
.	TRBJ2-1	.	TRBV5-4	TGTGCCAGCAGCTTGGTGGGGAGCAATGAGCAGTTCTTC	CASSLVGSNEQFF
TRBD1	TRBJ2-5	.	TRBV6-2/TRBV6-3	TGTGCCAGCAGTTACCGAAAGGACAGGGGAGACCAAGAGACCCAGTACTTC	CASSYRKDRGDQETQYF
TRBD1	TRBJ2-1	.	TRBV6-5	TGTGCCAGCAGGCCCTATACGGGACAGGGAGACGAGCAGTTCTTC	CASRPYTGQGDEQFF
.	TRBJ2-3	.	TRBV29-1	TGCAGCGTTTCCCCGGATCTCACAGATACGCAGTATTTT	CSVSPDLTDTQYF
.	TRBJ2-7	.	TRBV18	TGTGCCAGCTCTGGGTATTGGGCTAGCAGCTCCTACGAGCAGTACTTC	CASSGYWASSSYEQYF
TRBD2	TRBJ2-5	.	TRBV7-3	TGTGCCAGCAGTAAGCGGGAGGGGGAGACCCAGTACTTC	CASSKREGETQYF
TRBD2	TRBJ2-2	.	TRBV18	TGTGCCAGCTCACCTCCCTTGATAGCGGGAGGGCCCGGGGAGCTGTTTTTT	CASSPPLIAGGPGELFF
.	TRBJ2-3	.	TRBV5-1	TGCGCCAGCAGCTTGGGGGAGTGGCCCACAGATACGCAGTATTTT	CASSLGEWPTDTQYF
.	TRBJ2-1	.	TRBV27	TGTGCCAGCAGTCCCGCTAGCGCCAGGGGCTACAATGAGCAGTTCTTC	CASSPASARGYNEQFF
TRBD2	TRBJ2-5	.	TRBV9	TGTGCCAGCAGCCTGACGACTAGCGGGGGGGGAGAGACCCAGTACTTC	CASSLTTSGGGETQYF
TRBD1	TRBJ1-3	.	TRBV14	TGTGCCAGCAGCCAGGCCGGGACAGGGGGAGTTGGAAACACCATATATTTT	CASSQAGTGGVGNTIYF
TRBD1	TRBJ1-1	.	TRBV2	TGTGCCAGCAGCGAAAGGGCGTCAGGGGGCTTTATGGTCACTGAAGCTTTCTTT	CASSERASGGFMVTEAFF
.	TRBJ1-3	.	TRBV5-1	TGCGCCAGCAGCTCGCCGGACAGCGGAAACACCATATATTTT	CASSSPDSGNTIYF
.	TRBJ2-5	.	TRBV7-3	TGTGCCAGCAGCGGAGGGGGGGAGACCCAGTACTTC	CASSGGGETQYF
TRBD2	TRBJ2-1	.	TRBV9	TGTGCCAGCAGCGTAGGGGCTAGCGGGGGGGCCTTCAAGTTCTTC	CASSVGASGGAFKFF
.	TRBJ2-7	.	TRBV12-3/TRBV12-4	TGTGCCAGCAGTTTAATTCCAGCCTACGAGCAGTACTTC	CASSLIPAYEQYF
TRBD1	TRBJ2-1	.	TRBV6-1	TGTGCCAGCAGTGAAGCCGGGACAGGGGGAAGGAATGAGCAGTTCTTC	CASSEAGTGGRNEQFF
.	TRBJ2-7	.	TRBV21-1	TGTGCCAGCAGCAATGGGTTGACGGGAGAGAGGAGGTACTTC	CASSNGLTGERRYF
.	TRBJ1-4	few	TRBV30	TGTGCCTGTGCGGCCCCGGGAAGAGAAAAACTGTTTTTT	CACAAPGREKLFF
TRBD1	TRBJ1-2	few	TRBV6-5	TGTGCCAGCAGGCTGGACAGGTGGAATGGCTACACCTTC	CASRLDRWNGYTF
.	TRBJ2-7	.	TRBV11-2	TGTGCCAGCAGACAGACCAGGGGTGCGTACGAGCAGTACTTC	CASRQTRGAYEQYF
TRBD2	TRBJ2-7	.	TRBV6-2/TRBV6-3	TGTGCCAGCAGCCTAGGACTAGCCAGTGCTTGGTACGAGCAGTACTTC	CASSLGLASAWYEQYF
.	TRBJ2-3	.	TRBV24-1	TGTGCCACCCGCCGGGACCACACCACAGATACGCAGTATTTT	CATRRDHTTDTQYF
.	TRBJ2-5	.	TRBV21-1	TGTGCCAGCAGCCCCCTAGAGGGCACAAAAGAGACCCAGTACTTC	CASSPLEGTKETQYF
TRBD1	TRBJ1-2	.	TRBV9	TGTGCCAGCAGCGTAGGGGTGACAGGGGACGGCTACACCTTC	CASSVGVTGDGYTF
TRBD1	TRBJ2-5	.	TRBV5-1	TGCGCCAGCAGCCCCCAGGACAGGTACCAAGAGACCCAGTACTTC	CASSPQDRYQETQYF
.	TRBJ2-5	.	TRBV27	TGTGCCAGCAGCCACGGAAGAGGGTCGGAGACCCAGTACTTC	CASSHGRGSETQYF
.	TRBJ1-1	.	TRBV10-3	TGTGCCATCAGCAGGACAGAGAACACTGAAGCTTTCTTT	CAISRTENTEAFF
TRBD2	TRBJ2-1	.	TRBV15	TGTGCCACCAGCAGGGCCCTGACTAGCGGGGGGGCGAGTGAGCAGTTCTTC	CATSRALTSGGASEQFF
.	TRBJ1-5	.	TRBV18	TGTGCCAGCTCCTTTACTCGCAATCAGCCCCAGCATTTT	CASSFTRNQPQHF
.	TRBJ2-7	.	TRBV4-1	TGCGCCAGCAGCCAAGGACAGGGAGGACCCTACGAGCAGTACTTC	CASSQGQGGPYEQYF
.	TRBJ2-1	few	TRBV24-1	TGTGCCACCAGTGACGATGCTAATGAGAGGGACAATGAGCAGTTCTTC	CATSDDANERDNEQFF
.	TRBJ2-5	.	TRBV6-7	TGTGCCAGCAGTTACTTCGGGGTCCAAGAGACCCAGTACTTC	CASSYFGVQETQYF
TRBD1	TRBJ1-1	.	TRBV6-5	TGTGCCAGCAAGGAGCCAGGACAGGCCGTTGAAGCTTTCTTT	CASKEPGQAVEAFF
.	TRBJ2-7	.	TRBV6-6	TGTGCCAGCAGTTCCGGACAGCCCTACGAGCAGTACTTC	CASSSGQPYEQYF
.	TRBJ2-7	.	TRBV5-1	TGCGCCAGCAGCTTGAGGCAGCCCTACGAGCAGTACTTC	CASSLRQPYEQYF
.	TRBJ2-3	once	TRBV4-1	TGCGCCAGCACCTCGAACGGAGGTACGCAGTATTTT	CASTSNGGTQYF
TRBD2	TRBJ2-3	once	TRBV5-1	TGCGCCAGCAGGGACATAGCGGGAGAAACAGATACGCAGTATTTT	CASRDIAGETDTQYF
.	TRBJ2-3	few	TRBV20-1	TGCAGTGCTAGTGGCCACACAGATACGCAGTATTTT	CSASGHTDTQYF
TRBD1	TRBJ1-2	.	TRBV2	TGTGCCAGCAGAAACCTCGAGGGACAGGGAGGAGCCTATGGCTACACCTTC	CASRNLEGQGGAYGYTF
.	TRBJ1-1	.	TRBV24-1	TGTGCCACCAGGTACTTGGGGGGGAACACTGAAGCTTTCTTT	CATRYLGGNTEAFF
TRBD1	TRBJ2-3	.	TRBV19	TGTGCCAGTAGTATAGTTTGGGACAGGGGGATTGTCGGGACAGATACGCAGTATTTT	CASSIVWDRGIVGTDTQYF
TRBD1	TRBJ1-1	few	TRBV5-1	TGCGCCAGCAGCCGACAGGGGGCCGAATCGGGGACTGAAGCTTTCTTT	CASSRQGAESGTEAFF
.	TRBJ2-3	.	TRBV7-2	TGTGCCAGCAGCTTACGGGGAGGTATCCCAGATACGCAGTATTTT	CASSLRGGIPDTQYF